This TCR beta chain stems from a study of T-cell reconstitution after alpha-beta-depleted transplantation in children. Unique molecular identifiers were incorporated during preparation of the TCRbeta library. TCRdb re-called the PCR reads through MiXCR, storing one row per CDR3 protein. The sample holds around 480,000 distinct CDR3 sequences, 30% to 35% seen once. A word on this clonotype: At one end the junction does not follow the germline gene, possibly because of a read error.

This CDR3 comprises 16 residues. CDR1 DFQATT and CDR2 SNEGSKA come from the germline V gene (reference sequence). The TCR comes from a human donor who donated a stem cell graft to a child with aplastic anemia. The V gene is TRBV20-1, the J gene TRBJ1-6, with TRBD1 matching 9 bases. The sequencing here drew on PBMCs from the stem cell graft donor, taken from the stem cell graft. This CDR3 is CSAREQGALLNSPLHF. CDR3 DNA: TGCAGTGCGAGAGAACAGGGGGCCCTACTAAATTCACCCCTCCACTTT.